The next 5 T cell receptor beta chains were all read from a single sample in a study of CD8 T cells in ankylosing spondylitis (dated by TCRdb to 2015 to 2018). General study outcomes and caveats: A TCR beta motif of roughly 8 highly homologous amino acid variants appeared characteristic of blood from ankylosing spondylitis patients.

Library generation was performed with 5' RACE. The instrument was an Illumina HiSeq 2500. TCRdb itself trimmed the public reads at Q25 with fastp, ran MiXCR and retained productive beta chains. All rows with the same CDR3 protein become a single entry with the most common DNA and genes. This sample gives some 840,000 distinct CDR3 sequences in total; 10% to 15% of them show up just once. The top ten clones comprise more than 0.5% of the sample. The antigens these receptors bind are not known. The sequencing input was blood, either unsorted or a sorted T cell fraction (not recorded which). These receptors originate from a male donor with ankylosing spondylitis.

The genes are TRBV2 and TRBJ2-4; a possible D gene is TRBD1 (6 bases). The CDR3 has 15 residues. Germline V gives CDR1 SNHLY, CDR2 FYNNEI. Trimming left V 6 bases short and J 4 bases short, with 16 bases between. CDR3 in DNA: TGTGCCAGCAGGAGTCCAGGGGAAGTTAAAAACATTCAGTACTTC. Protein product: CASRSPGEVKNIQYF.

This clonotype was observed a handful of times. The chain has TRBV28 and TRBJ1-2; D is uncertain. Germline CDR1 and CDR2: MDHEN and SYDVKM. V was clipped by 2 bases and J by 0 bases, with 10 bases between them. The CDR3 loop spans 15 amino acids. The CDR3, as DNA: TGTGCCAGCAGTTTAAGAGACGGGCCTAACTATGGCTACACCTTC. Protein product: CASSLRDGPNYGYTF.

The rearrangement uses TRBV10-2 and TRBJ1-6, with a weak D call TRBD1 (5 bases). Germline loops: CDR1 WSHSY, CDR2 SAAADI. CDR3 length equals 14 residues. V shed 8 bases and J shed 14 bases, with 22 bases lying between them. The CDR3 sequence: CASVRAGWQSSLHF. The CDR3 bases are TGCGCCAGCGTGAGGGCAGGGTGGCAATCATCCCTCCACTTT.

DNA of the CDR3: TGCAGTGCTCCGGGTAGTGGCGGGAGGGCCGATCACAATGAGCAGTTCTTC. It yields the protein CSAPGSGGRADHNEQFF. The chain couples TRBV20-1 to TRBJ2-1; 9 bases map to TRBD2. CDR1 is DFQATT and CDR2 is SNEGSKA in the germline V gene (reference sequence). The CDR3 sequence is 17 residues long. With V trimmed by 5 bases and J by 5 bases, 16 bases remained unmatched.

This clonotype was seen at least ten times. J is TRBJ2-5 and V is TRBV6-1; weak D call: TRBD2 (5 bases). Trimming removed 6 bases at V and 2 bases at J, with 13 bases between. This CDR3 is 14 amino acids long. Looked up from germline, CDR1 is MNHNS and CDR2 is SASEGT. The CDR3 region is CASRSDSKQETQYF. The CDR3 DNA reads as TGTGCCAGCAGATCGGACTCAAAACAAGAGACCCAGTACTTC.